This is a list of T cell receptor beta chains from one sample in a study of patients and donors after allogeneic stem cell transplantation. TCRdb re-called the RT-PCR reads through MiXCR, storing one row per CDR3 protein. This sample has about 200,000 distinct CDR3 sequences; 38% occur once, and the top ten carry 11%. Sequencing was done on a sample of blood, either unsorted or a sorted T cell fraction (not recorded which). The receptors stem from a human donor who was either an allogeneic HSCT recipient or a stem cell or donor lymphocyte infusion donor (not recorded which). It is not recorded whose cells these are; they may come from a transplant donor. CDR3s include the opening cysteine and the closing phenylalanine or tryptophan. D genes are given only for firm matches. Expanded clones are given a class, and other clones once, few, many or no size at all.

TRBJ1-2 - few TRBV7-2 15 TGTGCCAGCAGCCCCAGCGTTCGAGGGGCCGGAGGCTACACCTTC CASSPSVRGAGGYTF
TRBJ2-5 - - TRBV28 16 TGTGCCAGCAGTTATCCCCAGGGACGAGCCCAAGAGACCCAGTACTTC CASSYPQGRAQETQYF
TRBJ1-6 - few TRBV29-1 10 TGCAGCGTTGAGCTGAGGGTGGCCCACTTT CSVELRVAHF
TRBJ1-6 - - TRBV6-6 15 TGTGCCAGCAGTTCGGCCGGAGGCCTCGAGTCACCCCTCCACTTT CASSSAGGLESPLHF
TRBJ2-5 - - TRBV5-1 15 TGCGCCAGCAGCTTGGCGCTAGACGGAAGAGAGACCCAGTACTTC CASSLALDGRETQYF
TRBJ2-7 - - TRBV6-5 13 TGTGCCAGCAGGAGGTGGCGGTCCGGAGAGCAGTACTTC CASRRWRSGEQYF
TRBJ2-1 - - TRBV12-3/TRBV12-4 13 TGTGCCAGCAGTTTAGCCGTCGCTCGTGAGCAGTTCTTC CASSLAVAREQFF
TRBJ2-3 - - TRBV10-2 15 TGCGCCAGCAGTGAGGGTATTGGTAGCACAGATACGCAGTATTTT CASSEGIGSTDTQYF
TRBJ1-6 - - TRBV12-3/TRBV12-4 14 TGTGCCAGCACCTCAAGCCACCATAATTCACCCCTCCACTTT CASTSSHHNSPLHF
TRBJ1-3 TRBD1 - TRBV27 13 TGTGCCAGCAGTTGGGACAGAGGAAACACCATATATTTT CASSWDRGNTIYF
TRBJ2-3 TRBD1 - TRBV12-3/TRBV12-4 16 TGTGCCAGCAGTCAACAGGGGGCGCATAACACAGATACGCAGTATTTT CASSQQGAHNTDTQYF
TRBJ2-5 TRBD2 many TRBV12-3/TRBV12-4 15 TGTGCCAGCAGTTTGACTAGCGGGGGGGCAGAGACCCAGTACTTC CASSLTSGGAETQYF
TRBJ1-2 - - TRBV9 14 TGTGCCAGCAGCCCCGAGGGGGAAAACTATGGCTACACCTTC CASSPEGENYGYTF
TRBJ1-6 - few TRBV27 15 TGTGCCAGCAGTTTATTCGGGACGGAGGGCTCGCCCCTCCACTTT CASSLFGTEGSPLHF
TRBJ1-4 TRBD1 few TRBV10-3 14 TGTGCCATCAGTGAGGGACAGGGCGGCGAAAAACTGTTTTTT CAISEGQGGEKLFF
TRBJ2-2 TRBD2 once TRBV7-9 16 TGTGCCAGCAAACCACAGCGGGGAACGGGAGCCGGGGAGCTGTTTTTT CASKPQRGTGAGELFF
TRBJ1-6 - many TRBV20-1 14 TGCAGTGCTTCGCCGCCAGGGAGAAATTCACCCCTCCACTTT CSASPPGRNSPLHF
TRBJ2-5 - - TRBV4-1 15 TGCGCCAGCAGCCAAGATACGGGATTTCGAGAGACCCAGTACTTC CASSQDTGFRETQYF
TRBJ1-1 - few TRBV5-1 19 TGCGCCAGCAGCTTTTTATGGGACCCCCCTGCAGCGATGAACACTGAAGCTTTCTTT CASSFLWDPPAAMNTEAFF
TRBJ1-1 - few TRBV5-1 13 TGCGCCAGCAGCTTTGGGCAGCACACTGAAGCTTTCTTT CASSFGQHTEAFF
TRBJ1-3 - few TRBV28 15 TGTGCCAGCAGAATCGAGGACGGGACTGGAAACACCATATATTTT CASRIEDGTGNTIYF
TRBJ2-5 - few TRBV4-3 16 TGCGCCAGCAGCCAAGAGGTGGGCAGGGCCTTCACGGCCCAGTACTTC CASSQEVGRAFTAQYF
TRBJ1-1 TRBD1 few TRBV20-1 12 TGCAGTGCTAGAGATCGGGACAGGGAAGCTTTCTTT CSARDRDREAFF
TRBJ1-6 - few TRBV12-3/TRBV12-4 14 TGTGCCAGCAGTTCCAGCATCGTCAATTCACCCCTCCACTTT CASSSSIVNSPLHF
TRBJ2-1 TRBD2 - TRBV19 15 TGTGCCAGTAGTTCTAGCGGGGGGTTCAACAATGAGCAGTTCTTC CASSSSGGFNNEQFF
TRBJ2-4 - few TRBV15 15 TGTGCCACCAGCAGAGAGCCAGAACCATATAACATTCAGTACTTC CATSREPEPYNIQYF
TRBJ1-1 - - TRBV24-1 15 TGTGCCACCAGTGACTCAGGACACGGGAACACTGAAGCTTTCTTT CATSDSGHGNTEAFF
TRBJ2-7 - few TRBV27 14 TGTGCCAGCAGTTTATCGGGCAGGACCTACGAGCAGTACTTC CASSLSGRTYEQYF
TRBJ1-6 TRBD1 - TRBV3-1 15 TGTGCCAGCAGCCCGGGACAGGGAAGGGATTCACCCCTCCACTTT CASSPGQGRDSPLHF
TRBJ1-1 - few TRBV15 12 TGTGCCACCAGCAGAAAGGGTCTGAAAGCTTTCTTT CATSRKGLKAFF
TRBJ1-1 - - TRBV20-1 12 TGCAGTGCTAGAAAATCACGGACTGAAGCTTTCTTT CSARKSRTEAFF
TRBJ2-7 - - TRBV27 15 TGTGCCAGCAGTTTATCGAGTCCGGGGGCCTACGAGCAGTACTTC CASSLSSPGAYEQYF
TRBJ1-4 - - TRBV20-1 13 TGCAGTGCTCGGGGGACGGACTATGAAAAACTGTTTTTT CSARGTDYEKLFF
TRBJ2-1 - few TRBV20-1 16 TGCAGTGCTAGAGATGACCCGGGTCCCAAGAAAAATGAGCAGTTCTTC CSARDDPGPKKNEQFF
TRBJ2-7 TRBD1 - TRBV12-3/TRBV12-4 13 TGTGCCAGCAGTTTGGGACAGGGAATAGGGCAGTACTTC CASSLGQGIGQYF
TRBJ1-5 - - TRBV20-1 13 TGCAGTGCACCCCAGGAAGGGAATCAGCCCCAGCATTTT CSAPQEGNQPQHF
TRBJ2-1 - - TRBV4-1 13 TGCGCCAGCAGCCGGCGGGCCGACAATGAGCAGTTCTTC CASSRRADNEQFF
TRBJ2-1 TRBD2 - TRBV7-3 13 TGTGCCAGCAGCTGGACTAGGGACAATGAGCAGTTCTTC CASSWTRDNEQFF
TRBJ1-6 - few TRBV5-1 17 TGCGCCAGCAGCTTGGTAGGTGACCCAGGGGCGAATTCACCCCTCCACTTT CASSLVGDPGANSPLHF
TRBJ2-5 - - TRBV12-3/TRBV12-4 13 TGTGCCAGCAGTTTTAGTGTTCTGGAGACCCAGTACTTC CASSFSVLETQYF
TRBJ2-7 TRBD2 - TRBV18 17 TGTGCCAGCTCACAACGAAGCATCCGCGGGGGGACCTACGAGCAGTACTTC CASSQRSIRGGTYEQYF
TRBJ1-4 - few TRBV4-1 15 TGCGCCAGCAGCCAAGATAGGCAGAGTAATGAAAAACTGTTTTTT CASSQDRQSNEKLFF
TRBJ1-5 TRBD1 - TRBV5-1 14 TGCGCCAGCAGCCCCGGGACAGAAGGTCAGCCCCAGCATTTT CASSPGTEGQPQHF
TRBJ1-2 - few TRBV29-1 11 TGCAGCGTTGGGGGGAACTATGGCTACACCTTC CSVGGNYGYTF
TRBJ2-1 TRBD2 - TRBV12-3/TRBV12-4 15 TGTGCCAGCAGTTTGCGGCTAGCGGAGTACAATGAGCAGTTCTTC CASSLRLAEYNEQFF
TRBJ1-1 - few TRBV7-6 13 TGTGCCAGCAGCTTAGCTGATAACACTGAAGCTTTCTTT CASSLADNTEAFF
TRBJ1-5 - - TRBV20-1 12 TGCAGTGCTAGAGAGCCAGGGGTGCCCCAGCATTTT CSAREPGVPQHF
TRBJ1-6 TRBD1 few TRBV5-1 15 TGCGCCAGCAGCTCAATCGGGACAGGGAATTCACCCCTCCACTTT CASSSIGTGNSPLHF
TRBJ2-7 - - TRBV27 15 TGTGCCAGCAGCGCATCCCCAGCTGCCCTTTACGAGCAGTACTTC CASSASPAALYEQYF
TRBJ1-2 - - TRBV18 13 TGTGCCAGCTCACAAGAACAGGGTAATGGCTACACCTTC CASSQEQGNGYTF
TRBJ2-7 TRBD2 - TRBV20-1 16 TGCAGTGTTTCGGGACTAGCGGGGGGTTTTTCCTACGAGCAGTACTTC CSVSGLAGGFSYEQYF
TRBJ1-1 - many TRBV29-1 13 TGCAGCGGCGGGACACAGATGAACACTGAAGCTTTCTTT CSGGTQMNTEAFF
TRBJ2-2 - - TRBV5-5 15 TGTGCCAGCAGCTTGGGGGATACGAACACCGGGGAGCTGTTTTTT CASSLGDTNTGELFF